One and the same sample provided the 4 T cell receptor beta chains below, sequenced in a study of early T cells in non-severe SARS-CoV-2 infection. TCRdb reprocessed the 5' RACE reads with MiXCR, giving one entry per CDR3 protein. The sample consists of under 70,000 distinct CDR3 sequences, roughly 5.7% of them appearing once. Sequencing used whole blood, obtained at baseline. Every receptor here comes from an adult who was a healthcare worker with PCR-confirmed SARS-CoV-2 infection or an uninfected control (not recorded which).

This clonotype was recorded at least ten times. The genes are TRBV5-4 and TRBJ1-1; 8 nucleotides align to TRBD1. CDR1 is SGHNT and CDR2 is YYREEE in the germline V gene (reference sequence). The CDR3 contains 14 residues. The V and J ends lost 4 bases and 3 bases, in that order; junction bases with no gene match: 5. The CDR3 coding sequence is TGTGCCAGCAGCCGACAGGGGTCGGACACTGAAGCTTTCTTT. It yields the protein CASSRQGSDTEAFF.

This clonotype occurred many times. CDR3 nucleotides: TGCGCCAGCAGCTTCTCGACTAGCGGGGCGGGGGAGCAGTACTTC. Translation: CASSFSTSGAGEQYF. The chain carries TRBV5-1 and TRBJ2-7; 11 bases line up with TRBD2. The germline gives CDR1 SGHRS, CDR2 YFSETQ. This CDR3 region has 15 residues. V shed 2 bases, J shed 7 bases, and the junction held 8 bases outside the gene matches.

This clonotype was seen ten or more times. The chain is built from TRBV9 and TRBJ1-3, with 7 bases matching TRBD1. Trimming at V came to 3 bases and at J to 0 bases, leaving 6 bases not matched to a gene. This CDR3 is 16 amino acids long. The germline CDR1 and CDR2 sequences are SGDLS and YYNGEE. This CDR3 is CASSETGDSSGNTIYF. CDR3 DNA: TGTGCCAGCAGCGAAACAGGGGACAGCTCTGGAAACACCATATATTTT.

This clonotype turned up a few times. This chain joins TRBV5-6 and TRBJ2-2, with D hard to call. The CDR3 spans 13 residues. Germline V gene data show CDR1 as SGHDT and CDR2 as YYEEEE. V lost 5 bases and J 4 bases, leaving 9 bases between the germline ends. Here the CDR3 DNA reads TGTGCCAGCAGACTTGGGTTCACCGGGGAGCTGTTTTTT. Its protein product is CASRLGFTGELFF.